The clone carrying this TCR beta chain was picked up a small number of times. 13 Jbeta primers and 60 Vbeta primers were used for the PCR. Method: immunoSEQ multiplex PCR; TCRdb's copy keeps in-frame clones and lacks some. Of around 140,000 clones in the sample, approximately 82% were seen once. These data are taken from a study of cytomegalovirus exposure and HLA in healthy donors. J was trimmed by 5 bases and V by 5 bases; bases with no gene match: 2. The CDR3 sequence is 12 residues long. Germline CDR1 MDHEN, CDR2 SYDVKM. The clonotype originates from a female donor in good health and CMV-seronegative. What was sequenced was PBMCs. The chain combines TRBV28 with TRBJ1-1, with 7 bases that match TRBD1. The CDR3 nucleotides are TGTGCCAGCAGTGTACAGGGGACTGAAGCTTTCTTT. Translating gives CASSVQGTEAFF.